This record covers a single T cell receptor (beta chain). This specimen comes from a study of blood T cell repertoires in COVID-19. Study overall: Donors in the United States, Italy and Spain gave samples during acute or convalescent COVID-19.

With V trimmed by 2 bases and J by 1 base, 7 bases remained unmatched. Per germline, CDR1 KGHSH and CDR2 LQKENI. This CDR3 comprises 16 residues. Repertoires were generated with immunoSEQ multiplex PCR, while TCRdb's copy carries only in-frame clones and drops some. The sample contains fewer than 350,000 clones, approximately 91% of which appear only once. V and J are TRBV18 and TRBJ2-5; the match to TRBD1 covers 7 bases. This receptor was obtained from a man between 18 and 29 years old with active or convalescent COVID-19. The source material was peripheral blood. The CDR3 is CASSPGYRGPQETQYF. As DNA, the CDR3 is TGTGCCAGCTCACCAGGATACAGGGGCCCCCAAGAGACCCAGTACTTC.